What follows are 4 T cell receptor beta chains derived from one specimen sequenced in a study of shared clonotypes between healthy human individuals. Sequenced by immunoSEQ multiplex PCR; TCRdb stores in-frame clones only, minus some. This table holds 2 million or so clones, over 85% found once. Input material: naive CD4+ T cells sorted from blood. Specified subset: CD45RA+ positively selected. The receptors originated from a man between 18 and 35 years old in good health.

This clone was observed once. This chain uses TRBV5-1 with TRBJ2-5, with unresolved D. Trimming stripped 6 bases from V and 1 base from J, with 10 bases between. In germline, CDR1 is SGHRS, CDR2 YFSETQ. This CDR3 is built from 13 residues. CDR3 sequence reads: CASKVTSQETQYF. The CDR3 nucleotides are TGCGCCAGCAAGGTAACATCCCAAGAGACCCAGTACTTC.

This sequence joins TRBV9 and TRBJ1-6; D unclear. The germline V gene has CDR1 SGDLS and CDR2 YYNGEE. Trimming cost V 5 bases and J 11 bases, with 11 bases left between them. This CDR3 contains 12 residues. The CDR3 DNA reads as TGTGCCAGCAGTTTGGGCGCCCCACCCCTCCACTTT. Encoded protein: CASSLGAPPLHF.

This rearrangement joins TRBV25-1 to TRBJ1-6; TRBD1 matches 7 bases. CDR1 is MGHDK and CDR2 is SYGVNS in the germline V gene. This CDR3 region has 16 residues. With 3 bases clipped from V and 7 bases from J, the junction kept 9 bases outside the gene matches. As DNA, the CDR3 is TGTGCCAGCAGTGAGTCACAGGGGAGCGCCAATTCACCCCTCCACTTT. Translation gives CASSESQGSANSPLHF. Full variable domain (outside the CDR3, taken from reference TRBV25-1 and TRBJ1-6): EADIYQTPRYLVIGTGKKITLECSQTMGHDKMYWYQQDPGMELHLIHYSYGVNSTEKGDLSSESTVSRIRTEHFPLTLESARPSHTSQYLCASSESQGSANSPLHFGNGTRLTVT.

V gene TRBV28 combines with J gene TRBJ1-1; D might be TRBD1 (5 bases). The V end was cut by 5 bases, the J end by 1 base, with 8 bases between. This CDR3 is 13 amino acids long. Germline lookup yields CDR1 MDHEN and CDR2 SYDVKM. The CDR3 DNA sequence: TGTGCCAGCAGTGCGGACAAGAACACTGAAGCTTTCTTT. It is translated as CASSADKNTEAFF.